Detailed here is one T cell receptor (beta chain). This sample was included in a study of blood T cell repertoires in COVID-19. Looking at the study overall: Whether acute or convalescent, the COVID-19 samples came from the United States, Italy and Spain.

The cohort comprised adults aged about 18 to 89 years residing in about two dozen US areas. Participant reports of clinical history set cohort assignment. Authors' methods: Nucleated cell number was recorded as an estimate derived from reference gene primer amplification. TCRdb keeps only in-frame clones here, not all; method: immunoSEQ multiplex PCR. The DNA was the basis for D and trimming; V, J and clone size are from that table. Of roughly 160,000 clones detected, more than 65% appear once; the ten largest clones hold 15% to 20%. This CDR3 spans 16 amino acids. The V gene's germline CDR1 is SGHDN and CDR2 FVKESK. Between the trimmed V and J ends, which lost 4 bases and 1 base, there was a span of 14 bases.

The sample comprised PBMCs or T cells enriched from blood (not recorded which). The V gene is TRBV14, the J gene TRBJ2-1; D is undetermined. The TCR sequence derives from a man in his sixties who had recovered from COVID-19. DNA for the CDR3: TGTGCCAGCAGCCTATTACGGTTATTATCCTACAATGAGCAGTTCTTC. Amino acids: CASSLLRLLSYNEQFF.